This T cell receptor (beta chain) was identified during a study of T-cell reconstitution after alpha-beta-depleted transplantation in children (dated by TCRdb to 2016 to 2017). Regarding the research as a whole: Using TCR repertoire profiling, the study quantitatively followed how T-cell immune reconstitution unfolded in children after TCRalphabeta/CD19-depleted allogeneic hematopoietic cell transplantation.

The method was PCR. The data were produced on an Illumina HiSeq 2500. TCR libraries were prepared with molecular barcoding, using unique molecular identifiers to normalize TCRbeta repertoire quantification. TCRdb reprocessed the public reads (quality trimming at Q25 with fastp, clone calling with MiXCR) and kept in-frame beta chains. Each CDR3 protein appears once, grouped with its most common genes and DNA. The sample records about 340,000 distinct CDR3 sequences, about 9.3% of which are singletons. The leading ten clones occupy around 2.4% of the sample. About this clonotype: It lacks a known antigen. Base quality data are lacking; no much larger clone is found one base away.

Trimming takes 0 bases from V and 2 bases from J, and the germline ends sit 3 bases apart. CDR1 and CDR2, per the germline V gene (reference sequence), are DFQATT and SNEGSKA. The CDR3 measures 12 amino acids from cysteine to phenylalanine. The only DNA kept is the CDR3, 36 bases in frame from the first base. This sequence uses TRBV20-1 and TRBJ2-3; the D gene remains uncertain. The sample here was PBMCs from the stem cell graft donor, taken from the stem cell graft. The source is a human donor who donated a stem cell graft to a child with acute lymphoblastic leukemia. The CDR3 reads CSARDLTDTQYF. The DNA reads as follows: TGCAGTGCTAGAGATCTCACAGATACGCAGTATTTT.